The 12 T cell receptor beta chains below were found in one sample sequenced in a study of T cells in Graves' hyperthyroidism and ophthalmopathy. Template material for amplifying TCR beta CDR3 regions consisted of RNA transcripts. Primed by the HTBI set, a first-round RT-PCR was run on the TCR CDR3. TCRdb independently ran MiXCR on the multiplex PCR reads; one entry per CDR3 protein. This table has about 59,000 distinct CDR3 sequences, about 53% appearing once. The sample taken for sequencing was blood. These receptors were taken from a woman aged 55-69 years with Graves' ophthalmopathy.

This clonotype was recorded at least ten times. The V call is TRBV5-8, the J call TRBJ2-7; D not resolved. Germline V gene data show CDR1 as SGHTS and CDR2 as YDEGEE. CDR3 length equals 14 residues. The V end was cut by 0 bases, the J end by 1 base, with 8 bases between. The CDR3 DNA follows: TGTGCCAGCAGCTTGGAGAAAGGGTCCTACGAGCAGTACTTC. It specifies CASSLEKGSYEQYF.

This chain joins TRBV7-2 and TRBJ2-7; 7 positions match TRBD1. Germline V gene lookup returns CDR1 SGHTA and CDR2 FQGNSA. V gave up 0 bases and J gave up 4 bases; unmatched junction bases: 3. The CDR3 consists of 14 residues. The CDR3 is CASSLAGTAYEQYF. CDR3 in DNA: TGTGCCAGCAGCTTAGCCGGGACAGCGTACGAGCAGTACTTC.

This clonotype showed up many times. The J gene is TRBJ1-1, the V gene TRBV10-2; D is perhaps TRBD1 (6 bases). Germline V gives CDR1 WSHSY, CDR2 SAAADI. The CDR3 runs to 13 residues. Deletions cut 6 bases from V and 1 base from J, with 9 bases between. The CDR3 region is CASRGGANTEAFF. For the CDR3, the DNA is TGCGCCAGCAGGGGGGGGGCGAACACTGAAGCTTTCTTT.

This clonotype was detected many times. The rearrangement joins TRBV2 to TRBJ2-1; 9 bases map to TRBD1. This CDR3 region has 14 residues. After removal of 8 bases from V and 6 bases from J, the junction contained 8 bases not matched to a gene. CDR1 is SNHLY and CDR2 is FYNNEI in the germline V gene. CDR3 DNA sequence: TGTGCCAGCGGCGCGGGGACAGGGACCAATGAGCAGTTCTTC. This gives the protein CASGAGTGTNEQFF.

This clonotype was seen just once. The CDR3 here is CASSQVGVMNSPLHF. CDR3 coding DNA: TGCGCCAGCAGCCAAGTGGGGGTAATGAATTCACCCCTCCACTTT. This sequence joins TRBV4-3 and TRBJ1-6; perhaps TRBD1 as D (5 bases). Looked up from germline, CDR1 is LGHNA and CDR2 is YSLEER. V was pared by 1 base and J by 7 bases, with 11 bases between. The CDR3 consists of 15 residues.

The chain employs TRBV11-2 and TRBJ1-5; a possible D gene is TRBD1 (6 bases). This CDR3 has 17 amino acids. CDR1 is SGHAT, CDR2 FQNNGV, per germline. V was pared by 3 bases and J by 8 bases, with 23 bases between. CDR3 in DNA: TGTGCCAGCAGCTTTCAAAGGGGGGTTGCTGGGAATGAGCCCCAGCATTTT. Its protein product is CASSFQRGVAGNEPQHF.

This clonotype was seen ten or more times. V and J are TRBV5-1 and TRBJ2-5; 8 bases agree with TRBD1. The ends lost 7 bases at V and 5 bases at J; junction bases unmatched: 10. The CDR3 loop spans 14 amino acids. Germline CDR1 SGHRS, CDR2 YFSETQ. CDR3 nucleotides: TGCGCCAGCGCCGGACAGGGTCAGGGGGAGACCCAGTACTTC. Translating it yields CASAGQGQGETQYF.

This clonotype has a count of ten or more. The chain carries TRBV20-1 and TRBJ2-1, with 8 bases lining up with TRBD2. The V and J ends lost 3 bases and 8 bases, in that order; junction bases with no gene match: 6. Per the germline V gene, CDR1 is DFQATT and CDR2 is SNEGSKA (reference sequence). The length of the CDR3 is 13 residues. The CDR3 here is CSASRLAGDEQFF. CDR3 nucleotides: TGCAGTGCTAGTAGGCTAGCGGGTGATGAGCAGTTCTTC.

This clonotype was recorded at least ten times. The chain carries TRBV20-1 and TRBJ1-4; 7 bases agree with TRBD1. This CDR3 is built from 14 residues. Germline V gene sequence: CDR1 DFQATT, CDR2 SNEGSKA (reference sequence). V was clipped by 3 bases and J by 10 bases; unmatched bases: 11. The CDR3 sequence: CSASLGRGPGKLFF. CDR3 DNA: TGCAGTGCTAGCTTAGGGAGGGGGCCTGGAAAACTGTTTTTT.

This clonotype was seen more than once but under ten times. The chain couples TRBV9 to TRBJ2-1; 11 nucleotides line up with TRBD2. This CDR3 region has 15 residues. The V and J ends lost 0 bases and 10 bases, in that order; junction bases with no gene match: 6. The V gene's germline CDR1 is SGDLS and CDR2 YYNGEE. The CDR3 DNA is TGTGCCAGCAGCGTAGAGGGACTAGCGGAACGGGAGCAGTTCTTC. This sequence encodes CASSVEGLAEREQFF.

In this sample, this clonotype turned up many times. The gene calls are TRBV7-6 and TRBJ2-7, with D possibly matching TRBD1 (5 bases). The CDR3 spans 14 residues. The V and J ends lost 5 bases and 1 base respectively, with 12 bases between them. The germline gives CDR1 SGHVS, CDR2 FNYEAQ. CDR3 protein: CASSVTTESYEQYF. DNA of the CDR3: TGTGCCAGCAGCGTAACGACAGAATCCTACGAGCAGTACTTC. Full variable domain (outside the CDR3, taken from reference TRBV7-6 and TRBJ2-7): GAGVSQSPRYKVTKRGQDVALRCDPISGHVSLYWYRQALGQGPEFLTYFNYEAQQDKSGLPNDRFSAERPEGSISTLTIQRTEQRDSAMYRCASSVTTESYEQYFGPGTRLTVT.

The chain combines TRBV5-1 with TRBJ2-5; maybe TRBD2 (6 bases). Germline V gene lookup returns CDR1 SGHRS and CDR2 YFSETQ. Trimming removed 2 bases at V and 5 bases at J, with 19 bases between. This CDR3 has 16 residues. Here the CDR3 DNA reads TGCGCCAGCAGCTTCATAGCGGTTCGAGCGATTGAGACCCAGTACTTC. Amino acids: CASSFIAVRAIETQYF.